This TCR beta chain was recorded in a study of blood T cell repertoires in COVID-19. Study-level background: Researchers got acute and convalescent COVID-19 samples from the United States, Italy and Spain. T cells, B-cell-depleted T cells, or PBMCs supplied cDNA or gDNA.

Authors' data handling: Reference gene primers were amplified, and this amplification served to estimate nucleated cell counts. Assay used: immunoSEQ multiplex PCR; TCRdb lists only in-frame clones, some missing. V, J and clone size were drawn from that table, and D and trimming were deduced from the DNA. The data contain about 4,700 clones, about four fifths of them singletons. The origin of this receptor is a man between 65 and 79 years old with active COVID-19. The sample taken for sequencing was peripheral blood.

The CDR3 loop reads CASSPAGANTEAFF. In DNA form, the CDR3 reads TGTGCCAGCTCACCAGCAGGGGCGAACACTGAAGCTTTCTTT. The chain recombines TRBV18 with TRBJ1-1; D perhaps matches TRBD1 (6 bases). The CDR3 runs to 14 residues. The V and J ends lost 2 bases and 1 base respectively, with 8 bases between them. Looked up from germline, CDR1 is KGHSH and CDR2 is LQKENI. The full variable domain, with the rest looked up from reference TRBV18 and TRBJ1-1, is NAGVMQNPRHLVRRRGQEARLRCSPMKGHSHVYWYRQLPEEGLKFMVYLQKENIIDESGMPKERFSAEFPKEGPSILRIQQVVRGDSAAYFCASSPAGANTEAFFGQGTRLTVV.